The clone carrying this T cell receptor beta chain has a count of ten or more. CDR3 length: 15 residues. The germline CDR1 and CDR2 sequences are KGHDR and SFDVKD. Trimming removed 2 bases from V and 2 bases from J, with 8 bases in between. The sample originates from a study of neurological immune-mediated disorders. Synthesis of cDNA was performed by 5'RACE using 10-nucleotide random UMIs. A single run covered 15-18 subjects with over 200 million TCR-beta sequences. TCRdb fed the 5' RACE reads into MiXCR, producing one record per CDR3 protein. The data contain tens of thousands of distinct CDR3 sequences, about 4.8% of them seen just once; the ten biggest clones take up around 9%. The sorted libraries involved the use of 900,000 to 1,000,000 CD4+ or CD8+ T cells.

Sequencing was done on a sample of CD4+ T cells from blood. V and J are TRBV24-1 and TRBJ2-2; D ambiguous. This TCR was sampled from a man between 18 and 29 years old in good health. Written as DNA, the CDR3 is TGTGCCACCAGTGATTCTTACAGAAACACCGGGGAGCTGTTTTTT. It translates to CATSDSYRNTGELFF.